The 6 T cell receptor beta chains below come from one sample, sequenced in a study of cytomegalovirus exposure and HLA in healthy donors. This PCR relied on a set of 60 Vbeta primers and 13 Jbeta primers. Method: immunoSEQ multiplex PCR; TCRdb's copy keeps in-frame clones and lacks some. Recorded here are around 150,000 clones; the top ten clones represent 2% to 3%. Sequenced: PBMCs. The source is a man aged 35 to 55 in good health and CMV-seronegative.

This chain links TRBV7-2 with TRBJ2-2, with TRBD2 as a possible D gene (6 bases). Per the germline V gene, CDR1 is SGHTA and CDR2 is FQGNSA. Trimming took 1 base from V and 7 from J, leaving 19 bases between them. The CDR3 covers 17 residues. CDR3 bases: TGTGCCAGCAGCTTAGGTCTTCCAGGACTAAGGAGCGGGGAGCTGTTTTTT. Amino acids: CASSLGLPGLRSGELFF.

The CDR3 sequence is CASSARSTVSSYEQYF. As DNA, the CDR3 is TGTGCCAGCAGCGCTCGATCGACAGTATCCTCCTACGAGCAGTACTTC. V usage is TRBV7-2 and J usage is TRBJ2-7; TRBD1 might be the D (5 bases). CDR1 and CDR2 (germline): SGHTA, FQGNSA. The CDR3 has 16 residues. With 5 bases removed from V and 0 bases from J, the gap between germline ends came to 17 bases. Full variable domain (remainder filled in from reference TRBV7-2 and TRBJ2-7): GAGVSQSPSNKVTEKGKDVELRCDPISGHTALYWYRQSLGQGLEFLIYFQGNSAPDKSGLPSDRFSAERTGGSVSTLTIQRTQQEDSAVYLCASSARSTVSSYEQYFGPGTRLTVT.

The CDR3 DNA is TGCAGCGTACGAGACACAGATACGCAGTATTTT. It yields the protein CSVRDTDTQYF. The chain is built from TRBV29-1 and TRBJ2-3; unclear D gene. The ends were cut back, 6 bases at V and 2 bases at J, with 6 bases in the middle. The CDR3 has 11 residues. CDR1 SQVTM and CDR2 ANQGSEA come from the germline V gene.

The chain employs TRBV7-7 and TRBJ2-2; TRBD1 might be the D (5 bases). V shed 6 bases and J shed 4 bases, with 9 bases lying between them. Germline CDR1 reads SSHAT; CDR2 reads FNYEAQ (reference sequence). The CDR3 is 13 residues long. CDR3 sequence (DNA): TGTGCCAGCAGTCCCCAGGGCACCGGGGAGCTGTTTTTT. This translates into CASSPQGTGELFF. The full variable domain, completed using reference TRBV7-7 and TRBJ2-2, is GAGVSQSPRYKVTKRGQDVTLRCDPISSHATLYWYQQALGQGPEFLTYFNYEAQPDKSGLPSDRFSAERPEGSISTLTIQRTEQRDSAMYRCASSPQGTGELFFGEGSRLTVL.

The V and J genes are TRBV6-5 and TRBJ1-5; D ambiguous. Germline assignment: CDR1 MNHEY and CDR2 SVGAGI. CDR3 size: 14 residues. V lost 5 bases and J lost 0, with 8 bases in between. The CDR3 sequence is CASSASYSNQPQHF. The CDR3 DNA reads TGTGCCAGCAGTGCTAGCTATAGCAATCAGCCCCAGCATTTT.

The chain couples TRBV28 to TRBJ1-2; D may be TRBD1 (5 bases). CDR3 length equals 15 residues. Germline V lookup: CDR1 MDHEN, CDR2 SYDVKM. Trimming took 3 bases from V and 5 from J, leaving 16 bases between them. The CDR3 sequence: CASSFLGDSPYGYTF. In DNA form, the CDR3 reads TGTGCCAGCAGTTTTTTAGGGGACTCCCCATATGGCTACACCTTC.